This passage covers 16 T cell receptor beta chains from one sample sequenced in a study of CD8 T cells in ankylosing spondylitis. TCRdb reanalysed the 5' RACE reads using MiXCR and keeps one entry per CDR3 protein. The sample contains some 250,000 distinct CDR3 sequences, around 10% of which appear only once. Material for sequencing was blood, either unsorted or a sorted T cell fraction (not recorded which). The receptors shown here come from a male donor with ankylosing spondylitis or in good health (not recorded which).

A few counts support this clonotype. The rearrangement uses TRBV11-2 and TRBJ2-3; D is uncertain. V was trimmed by 1 base and J by 0 bases, leaving 8 bases between them. Germline V gives CDR1 SGHAT, CDR2 FQNNGV. The CDR3 extends over 15 amino acids. CDR3 in amino acids: CASSLVDSSTDTQYF. In nucleotides, the CDR3 is TGTGCCAGCAGCTTAGTTGACTCGAGCACAGATACGCAGTATTTT.

This clonotype showed up just a few times. J is TRBJ2-2 and V is TRBV5-1; 8 bases line up with TRBD1. Germline assignment: CDR1 SGHRS and CDR2 YFSETQ. With 9 bases clipped from V and 0 bases from J, the junction kept 13 bases outside the gene matches. This CDR3 contains 17 residues. The CDR3: CATGRGQGVPNTGELFF. CDR3 sequence (DNA): TGCGCCACCGGGCGTGGACAGGGAGTACCGAACACCGGGGAGCTGTTTTTT. The full variable domain, in which reference TRBV5-1 and TRBJ2-2 provide the parts outside the CDR3, is KAGVTQTPRYLIKTRGQQVTLSCSPISGHRSVSWYQQTPGQGLQFLFEYFSETQRNKGNFPGRFSGRQFSNSRSEMNVSTLELGDSALYLCATGRGQGVPNTGELFFGEGSRLTVL.

The sample holds many counts of this clonotype. The CDR3 is CASSPRRGGTGELFF. The CDR3 DNA is TGTGCCAGCAGTCCCCGGAGGGGGGGCACCGGGGAGCTGTTTTTT. The chain carries TRBV12-3 or TRBV12-4 and TRBJ2-2; a weak D match, TRBD2 (7 bases). V was trimmed by 5 bases and J by 4 bases, leaving 14 bases between them. The CDR3 sequence is 15 residues long.

The gene calls are TRBV5-1 and TRBJ2-3; the D is unclear. Trimming left V 7 bases short and J 3 bases short, with 9 bases between. Germline CDR1 and CDR2: SGHRS and YFSETQ. The CDR3 loop spans 12 amino acids. The CDR3 region has the DNA TGCGCCAGCGGATCTAGAACAGATACGCAGTATTTT. Amino acids: CASGSRTDTQYF.

This rearrangement joins TRBV18 to TRBJ1-1; a weak D match, TRBD1 (6 bases). V lost 6 bases to trimming and J lost 7 bases, with 12 bases between them. Per the germline V gene, CDR1 is KGHSH and CDR2 is LQKENI. This CDR3 region has 12 residues. Here the CDR3 DNA reads TGTGCCAGCTCCTACGACAGGTTTGAAGCTTTCTTT. Its translation: CASSYDRFEAFF.

This clonotype has just a few counts. The chain uses TRBV3-1 and TRBJ2-3; 8 bases are a match to TRBD1. Germline loops: CDR1 LGHDT, CDR2 YNNKEL (reference sequence). The length of the CDR3 is 16 residues. The ends lost 0 bases at V and 5 bases at J; junction bases unmatched: 7. The CDR3 is CASSQDGQGRKDTQYF. The CDR3 DNA reads TGTGCCAGCAGCCAAGATGGACAGGGTAGGAAAGATACGCAGTATTTT.

This clonotype showed up just a few times. The rearrangement uses TRBV28 and TRBJ2-7; either TRBD1 or TRBD2 may fit D (6 bases each). Germline assignment: CDR1 MDHEN and CDR2 SYDVKM. Deletions cut 5 bases from V and 3 bases from J, with 14 bases between. CDR3 size: 14 residues. The CDR3 coding sequence is TGTGCCAGCAGTGGCCTGGAGGGACACTACGAGCAGTACTTC. Amino acid sequence: CASSGLEGHYEQYF.

This clonotype was observed at least ten times. V and J are TRBV11-2 and TRBJ1-3, with D maybe TRBD1 (5 bases). The CDR3 length is 16 residues. V gave up 3 bases and J gave up 0 bases, with 12 bases separating them. CDR1 is SGHAT, CDR2 FQNNGV, per germline. The CDR3 is CASSFQGPHSGNTIYF. The CDR3 nucleotides are TGTGCCAGCAGCTTCCAGGGCCCCCACTCTGGAAACACCATATATTTT.

J is TRBJ2-5 and V is TRBV11-2, with 7 positions matching TRBD1. Germline V gene sequence: CDR1 SGHAT, CDR2 FQNNGV. The V gene end was trimmed by 3 bases and the J gene end by 1 base; junction bases not matched to a gene: 5. This CDR3 region has 15 residues. CDR3 coding DNA: TGTGCCAGCAGCTTGGACTGGGACAGCCAAGAGACCCAGTACTTC. Residues: CASSLDWDSQETQYF. Using reference TRBV11-2 and TRBJ2-5 for the parts outside the CDR3, the full variable domain is EAGVAQSPRYKIIEKRQSVAFWCNPISGHATLYWYQQILGQGPKLLIQFQNNGVVDDSQLPKDRFSAERLKGVDSTLKIQPAKLEDSAVYLCASSLDWDSQETQYFGPGTRLLVL.

In this sample, this clonotype turned up a few times. The CDR3, as DNA: TGTGCCAGCAGTAGTAGCGGGAGGATCGAGACCCAGTACTTC. Protein sequence: CASSSSGRIETQYF. The chain is built from TRBV12-3 or TRBV12-4 and TRBJ2-5; 10 bases fit TRBD2. The junction had 5 bases not matched to a gene; V was cut back by 5 bases and J by 5 bases. There are 14 residues in the CDR3.

Details on this clonotype: The conserved phenylalanine or tryptophan normally closing the CDR3 is absent here, so this likely arose from a read error. The CDR3 nucleotides read TGCGCCAGCAGCTTCGATACGGCCAATGAGCAGTTCTCC. Protein product: CASSFDTANEQFS. The J gene is TRBJ2-1, the V gene TRBV5-1; D gene unclear. V was trimmed by 2 bases and J by 6 bases, leaving 9 bases between them. Germline-derived CDR1 and CDR2 are SGHRS and YFSETQ. This CDR3 is built from 13 residues.

This clonotype was picked up a small number of times. This sequence joins TRBV6-6 and TRBJ2-2; 8 bases are a match to TRBD1. Germline values: CDR1 MNHNY, CDR2 SVGAGI (reference sequence). Trimming removed 4 bases from V and 3 bases from J; junction bases left unmatched: 7. The CDR3 is 16 residues long. CDR3 bases: TGTGCCAGCAGTTCACGGACAGGGAAAGACACCGGGGAGCTGTTTTTT. It specifies CASSSRTGKDTGELFF.

This clonotype was seen many times. The chain carries TRBV4-2 and TRBJ2-1; 8 bases agree with TRBD2. Germline V gives CDR1 LGHNA, CDR2 YNFKEQ. V gave up 1 base and J gave up 2 bases; unmatched junction bases: 1. There are 15 residues in the CDR3. DNA for the CDR3: TGTGCCAGCAGCCAAGGCGGGGGGCCCTACAATGAGCAGTTCTTC. It is translated as CASSQGGGPYNEQFF.

The chain carries TRBV6-2 or TRBV6-3 and TRBJ2-2; D unresolved. Trimming cost V 5 bases and J 2 bases, with 12 bases left between them. The CDR3 extends over 15 amino acids. CDR1 and CDR2 from the germline V gene are MNHEY and SVGEGT. DNA of the CDR3: TGTGCCAGCAGTCCCCTGGGCAGTAACACCGGGGAGCTGTTTTTT. The encoded protein is CASSPLGSNTGELFF.

This clonotype was seen a handful of times. V is TRBV7-6 and J is TRBJ2-5; TRBD1 might be the D (6 bases). The V gene's germline CDR1 is SGHVS and CDR2 FNYEAQ. Between the trimmed V and J ends, which lost 5 bases and 2 bases, there was a span of 18 bases. This CDR3 comprises 16 residues. CDR3 DNA sequence: TGTGCCAGCAGCAGCCTAACAGGGAGCATACAAGAGACCCAGTACTTC. Translation gives CASSSLTGSIQETQYF.

This clonotype has at least ten counts. The V gene is TRBV2, the J gene TRBJ2-1, with no clear D. CDR3 length: 14 amino acids. The germline V and J ends were trimmed by 4 bases and 6 bases, with 13 bases remaining between them. Germline assignment: CDR1 SNHLY and CDR2 FYNNEI. CDR3 sequence: CASSVRVTANEQFF. CDR3 coding DNA: TGTGCCAGCAGTGTAAGAGTGACTGCCAATGAGCAGTTCTTC.